This T cell receptor beta chain appears in the sequencing data of a study of long-term antiretroviral therapy in people with HIV. V trimming: 5 bases; J trimming: 7 bases; junction bases outside the gene matches: 7. Germline V gene lookup returns CDR1 SNHLY and CDR2 FYNNEI. CDR3 size: 14 residues. They ran version v3.0 of the immunoSEQ assay at survey level. Here immunoSEQ multiplex PCR was the method, and the copy in TCRdb shows in-frame clones only, minus some. The sample lists 16,000 or so clones, 85% occurring once. This sequence originates from a woman between 40 and 55 years old with HIV. The sequencing here drew on unsorted PBMCs, taken 0.5 years after starting antiretroviral therapy. V gene TRBV2 combines with J gene TRBJ1-5; 8 bases agree with TRBD1. In DNA form, the CDR3 reads TGTGCCAGCAGTTCTACAGGGGGAGAACAGCCCCAGCATTTT. Its translation: CASSSTGGEQPQHF.